This T cell receptor beta chain was observed in a study of T cells after yellow fever vaccination. One entry per CDR3 protein results from TCRdb running MiXCR on the 5' RACE reads. The sample shows fewer than 450,000 distinct CDR3 sequences, about 4% of them seen only once. A few counts support this clonotype. The CDR3 extends over 17 amino acids. Germline values: CDR1 MNHEY, CDR2 SVGAGI. Trimming removed 2 bases from V and 0 bases from J, with 13 bases in between. The TCR sequence derives from a man between 18 and 29 years old who received the YFV17D yellow fever vaccine. The sequences come from PBMCs, collected 5 days after the yellow fever booster vaccination. This chain uses TRBV6-5 with TRBJ2-2; perhaps TRBD2 as D (6 bases). DNA of the CDR3: TGTGCCAGCAGTTACGGGGCGGGAAGATCGAACACCGGGGAGCTGTTTTTT. Encoded protein: CASSYGAGRSNTGELFF.